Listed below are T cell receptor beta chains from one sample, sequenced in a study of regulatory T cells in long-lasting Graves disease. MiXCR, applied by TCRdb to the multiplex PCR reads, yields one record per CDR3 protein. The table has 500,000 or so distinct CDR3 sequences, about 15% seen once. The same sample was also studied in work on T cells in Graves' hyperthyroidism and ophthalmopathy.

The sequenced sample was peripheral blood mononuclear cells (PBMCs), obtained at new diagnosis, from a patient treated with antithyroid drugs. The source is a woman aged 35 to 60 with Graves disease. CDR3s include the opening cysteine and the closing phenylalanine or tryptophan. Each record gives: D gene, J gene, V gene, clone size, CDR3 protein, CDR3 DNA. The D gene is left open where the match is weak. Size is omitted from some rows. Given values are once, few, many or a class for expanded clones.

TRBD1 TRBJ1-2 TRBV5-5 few CASSDRTGYGYTF TGTGCCAGCAGCGACCGGACAGGGTATGGCTACACCTTC
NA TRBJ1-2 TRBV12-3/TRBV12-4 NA CASTLPGGPGYTF TGTGCCAGCACCCTCCCCGGAGGCCCGGGCTACACCTTC
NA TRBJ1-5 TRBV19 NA CASSITLASRLQHF TGTGCCAGTAGTATTACCCTTGCCTCGCGACTCCAGCATTTT
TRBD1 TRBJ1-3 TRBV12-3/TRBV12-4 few CASSASGGAGNTIYF TGTGCCAGCAGTGCATCAGGGGGAGCTGGAAACACCATATATTTT
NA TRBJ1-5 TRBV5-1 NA CAGSLGRGDQPQHF TGCGCCGGCAGCTTGGGCAGGGGAGACCAGCCCCAGCATTTT
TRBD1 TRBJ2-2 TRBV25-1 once CASSEAQGYTGELFF TGTGCCAGCAGTGAGGCACAGGGGTACACCGGGGAGCTGTTTTTT
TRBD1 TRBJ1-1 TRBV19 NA CASSIGQVNTEAFF TGTGCCAGTAGTATTGGACAGGTGAACACTGAAGCTTTCTTT
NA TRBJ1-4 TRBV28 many CASSPQGGPTNEKLFF TGTGCCAGCAGTCCTCAGGGAGGTCCAACTAATGAAAAACTGTTTTTT
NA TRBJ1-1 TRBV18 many CASSPGPNTEAFF TGTGCCAGCAGCCCGGGCCCTAACACTGAAGCTTTCTTT
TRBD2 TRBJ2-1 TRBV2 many CASSDQRGGPGPLF TGTGCCAGCAGTGATCAGCGGGGGGGCCCAGGCCCCCTCTTC
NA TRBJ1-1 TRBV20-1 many CSARVRSIAQGTEAFF TGCAGTGCTAGAGTTCGATCCATCGCCCAAGGCACTGAAGCTTTCTTT
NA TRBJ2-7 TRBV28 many CASSFKLPQGDYEQYF TGTGCCAGCAGTTTTAAACTCCCACAGGGTGATTACGAGCAGTACTTC
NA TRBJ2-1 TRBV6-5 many CASSSTRGYNEQFF TGTGCCAGCAGTTCTACCAGGGGATACAATGAGCAGTTCTTC
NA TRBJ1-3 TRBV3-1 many CASSQDRDGLHF TGTGCCAGCAGCCAAGATCGGGACGGGCTACATTTT
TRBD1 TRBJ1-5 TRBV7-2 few CASSSPGPGTGNQPQHF TGTGCCAGCAGCTCCCCCGGCCCCGGGACAGGGAATCAGCCCCAGCATTTT
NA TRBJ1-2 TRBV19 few CASSPGPRYGYTF TGTGCCAGTAGTCCAGGACCACGCTATGGCTACACCTTC
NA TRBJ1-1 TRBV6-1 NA CASSREPMNTEAFF TGTGCCAGCAGCCGGGAGCCTATGAACACTGAAGCTTTCTTT
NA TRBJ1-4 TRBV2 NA CASSEVTTNEKLFF TGTGCCAGCAGTGAAGTAACAACTAATGAAAAACTGTTTTTT
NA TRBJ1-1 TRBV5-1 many CASSPAVGLDTEAFF TGCGCCAGCAGCCCCGCCGTGGGTCTGGACACTGAAGCTTTCTTT
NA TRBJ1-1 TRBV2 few CASSTNSAFF TGTGCCAGCAGTACTAATTCAGCTTTCTTT
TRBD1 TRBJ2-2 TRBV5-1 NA CASSLEAGQGNGELFF TGCGCCAGCAGCTTGGAAGCGGGACAGGGGAACGGGGAGCTGTTTTTT
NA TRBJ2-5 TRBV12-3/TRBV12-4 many CASSLLIGGASQYF TGTGCCAGCAGTTTATTGATTGGGGGGGCGTCCCAGTACTTC
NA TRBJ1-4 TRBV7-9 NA CTSSRRDTGSNEKLFF TGTACCAGCAGCCGACGGGATACCGGGTCTAATGAAAAACTGTTTTTT
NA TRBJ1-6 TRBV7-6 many CASSWDRVNSPLHF TGTGCCAGCAGCTGGGACCGTGTTAATTCACCCCTCCACTTT
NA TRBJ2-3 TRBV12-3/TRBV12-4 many CASRPASAGTDTQYF TGTGCCAGCAGGCCGGCTAGCGCTGGCACAGATACGCAGTATTTT
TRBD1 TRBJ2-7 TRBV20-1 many CSASGTEGVSYEQYF TGCAGTGCTAGTGGGACAGAAGGGGTCTCCTACGAGCAGTACTTC
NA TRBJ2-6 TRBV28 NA CASLSNSGANVLTF TGTGCCAGCCTTTCTAACTCTGGGGCCAACGTCCTGACTTTC
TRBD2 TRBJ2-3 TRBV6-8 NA CASSYRGGGGDTQYF TGTGCCAGCAGTTATCGCGGGGGGGGCGGGGATACGCAGTATTTT
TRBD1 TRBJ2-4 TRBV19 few CASSGDRILDIQYF TGTGCCAGTAGCGGGGACAGGATTTTGGACATTCAGTACTTC
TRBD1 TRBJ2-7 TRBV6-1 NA CASSTGTGAPYEQYF TGTGCCAGCAGTACCGGGACAGGGGCCCCCTACGAGCAGTACTTC
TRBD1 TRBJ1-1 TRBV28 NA CASRQNDRVSEAFF TGTGCCAGCAGACAAAACGACAGGGTCTCTGAAGCTTTCTTT
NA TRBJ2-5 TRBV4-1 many CASSQPGRPGGETQYF TGCGCCAGCAGCCAGCCGGGACGCCCGGGCGGGGAGACCCAGTACTTC
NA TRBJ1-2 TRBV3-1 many CASSQVENGYTF TGTGCCAGCAGCCAAGTGGAAAATGGCTACACCTTC
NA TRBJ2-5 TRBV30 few CAWGAAAETQYF TGTGCCTGGGGGGCAGCCGCCGAGACCCAGTACTTC
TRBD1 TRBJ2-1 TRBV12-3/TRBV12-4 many CASRKQGDVHNEQFF TGTGCCAGCAGAAAACAGGGGGATGTCCACAATGAGCAGTTCTTC
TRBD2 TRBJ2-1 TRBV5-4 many CASSLIGERGGKFF TGTGCCAGCAGCTTGATTGGCGAGCGGGGGGGCAAATTCTTC
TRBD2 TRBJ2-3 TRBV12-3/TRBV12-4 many CATEGLAGGGTQYF TGTGCCACCGAGGGACTAGCGGGGGGCGGCACGCAGTATTTT
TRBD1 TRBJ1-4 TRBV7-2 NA CASRPDRGLAEKLFF TGTGCCAGCAGGCCCGACAGGGGTCTTGCTGAAAAACTGTTTTTT
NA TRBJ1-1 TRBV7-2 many CASSGRTVNTEAFF TGTGCCAGCAGCGGCCGGACAGTAAACACTGAAGCTTTCTTT
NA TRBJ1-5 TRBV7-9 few CASSLARGSNQPQHF TGTGCCAGCAGCTTAGCGCGGGGTAGCAATCAGCCCCAGCATTTT